This section outlines one T cell receptor (beta chain) sequence together with its context. The antigen remains unidentified. The CDR3 runs to 14 residues. Germline lookup yields CDR1 LNHDA and CDR2 SQIVND (reference sequence). Trimming shortened V by 2 bases and J by 3 bases, and 8 bases separated the two germline ends. The data were taken from a study of T cells in Graves' hyperthyroidism and ophthalmopathy. TCR beta CDR3 sequences were amplified from RNA transcripts. TCR CDR3 regions were first amplified by RT-PCR with HTBI primers. TCRdb re-called the multiplex PCR reads with MiXCR, one entry per CDR3 protein. Among a few hundred thousand distinct CDR3 sequences listed, 46% were seen once. Aged 18 to 65, the patients had hyperthyroidism that was newly diagnosed and had lasted under 2 months. Diagnoses were made from clinical symptoms, serum measures (thyroxine and TRAb), thyroid ultrasound and orbital computed tomography.

Study results and limitations: Researchers found most expanded thyroid clonotypes above 0.001 in blood as well. Progression to ophthalmopathy was predicted a median of approximately 6.4 months early.

The rearrangement joins TRBV19 to TRBJ1-5; no firm D call. Specimen: peripheral blood or thyroid tissue (not recorded which). The clonotype originates from a woman aged 18-29 years with Graves' hyperthyroidism. CDR3 in DNA: TGTGCCAGTAGTATAATGGCAGTCAATCAGCCCCAGCATTTT. Encoded protein: CASSIMAVNQPQHF.